This T cell receptor beta chain originates from a study of CD8+CD57+ T cells in acquired aplastic anemia. At the level of the study: Isolated CD4+ and CD8+ cells, once sorted, yielded DNA averaging roughly 3 ug. Healthy-donor CD4+ cells averaged about 9.8 million reads.

CDR3 and TCR beta VDJ profiling relied on a genomic DNA template. MiXCR, run by TCRdb on the reads, gives a single entry per CDR3 protein. The sample lists some 45,000 distinct CDR3 sequences; 65% to 70% were seen once. The V end lost 7 bases, the J end lost 0 bases, and 7 bases lay between the germline ends. CDR1 LNHDA and CDR2 SQIVND come from the germline V gene (reference sequence). The CDR3 runs to 13 residues. Study-wide results and limits: Controls did not differ significantly from patients in CD8+ Simpson's diversity. Found in both controls and patients were twenty-nine CD8+ CDR3 sequences.

As to this clonotype: Its target is not known.

The chain couples TRBV19 to TRBJ1-3, with no clear D. Sequences were obtained from sorted CD4+, CD8+, or CD8+CD57+ T cells (not recorded which) from PBMCs. This TCR was sampled from a human donor in good health, serving as a control. CDR3 protein: CASMRDSGNTIYF. The CDR3 nucleotides are TGTGCCAGTATGCGGGACTCTGGAAACACCATATATTTT.